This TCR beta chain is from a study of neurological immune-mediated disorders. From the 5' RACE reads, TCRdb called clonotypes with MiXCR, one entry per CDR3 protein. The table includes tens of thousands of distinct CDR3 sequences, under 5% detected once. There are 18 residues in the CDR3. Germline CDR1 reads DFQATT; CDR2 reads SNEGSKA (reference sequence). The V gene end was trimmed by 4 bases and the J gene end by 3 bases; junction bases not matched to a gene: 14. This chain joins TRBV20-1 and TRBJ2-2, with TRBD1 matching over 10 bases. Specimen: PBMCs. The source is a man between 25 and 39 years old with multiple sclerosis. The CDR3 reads CSATPYLGQGVDTGELFF. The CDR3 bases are TGCAGTGCTACCCCTTACCTCGGACAGGGGGTTGACACCGGGGAGCTGTTTTTT.